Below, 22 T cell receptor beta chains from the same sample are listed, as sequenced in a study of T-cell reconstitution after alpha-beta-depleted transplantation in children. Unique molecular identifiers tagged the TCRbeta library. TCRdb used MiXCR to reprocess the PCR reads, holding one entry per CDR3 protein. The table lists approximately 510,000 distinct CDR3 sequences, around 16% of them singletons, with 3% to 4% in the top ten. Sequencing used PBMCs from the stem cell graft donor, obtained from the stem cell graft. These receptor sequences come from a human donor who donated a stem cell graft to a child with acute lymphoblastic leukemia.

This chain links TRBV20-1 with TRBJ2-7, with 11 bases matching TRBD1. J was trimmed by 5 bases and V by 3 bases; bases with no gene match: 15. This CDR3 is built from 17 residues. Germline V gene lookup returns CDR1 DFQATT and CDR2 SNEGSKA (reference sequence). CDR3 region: CSASGPFPGQGVNEQYF. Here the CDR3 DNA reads TGCAGTGCTAGTGGGCCGTTCCCGGGACAGGGGGTCAACGAGCAGTACTTC.

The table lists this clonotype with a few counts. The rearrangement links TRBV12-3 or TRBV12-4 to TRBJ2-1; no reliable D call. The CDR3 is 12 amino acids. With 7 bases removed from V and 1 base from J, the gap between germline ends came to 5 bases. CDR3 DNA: TGTGCCAGCACTCGGTCCTACAATGAGCAGTTCTTC. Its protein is CASTRSYNEQFF.

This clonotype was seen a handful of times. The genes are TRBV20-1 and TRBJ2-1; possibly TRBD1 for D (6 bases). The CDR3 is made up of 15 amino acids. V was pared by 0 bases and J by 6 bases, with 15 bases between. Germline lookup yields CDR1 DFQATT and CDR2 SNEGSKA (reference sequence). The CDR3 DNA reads TGCAGTGCTAGAGATAGTGGGGGCCCACTCAATGAGCAGTTCTTC. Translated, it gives CSARDSGGPLNEQFF.

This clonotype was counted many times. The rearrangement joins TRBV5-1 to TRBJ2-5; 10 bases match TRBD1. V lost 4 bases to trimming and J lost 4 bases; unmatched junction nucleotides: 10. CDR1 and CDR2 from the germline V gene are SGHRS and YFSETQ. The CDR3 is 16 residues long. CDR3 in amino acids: CASSPRDRGSRETQYF. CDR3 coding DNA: TGCGCCAGCAGCCCCCGGGACAGGGGTTCTCGAGAGACCCAGTACTTC.

The CDR3: CASSSNLAGGPYEQYF. The DNA of the CDR3 is TGTGCCAGCAGTTCCAACCTAGCGGGGGGCCCCTACGAGCAGTACTTC. The chain couples TRBV27 to TRBJ2-7, with 11 positions matching TRBD2. V lost 4 bases to trimming and J lost 2 bases; unmatched junction nucleotides: 7. The germline V gene has CDR1 MNHEY and CDR2 SMNVEV (reference sequence). The CDR3 covers 16 residues.

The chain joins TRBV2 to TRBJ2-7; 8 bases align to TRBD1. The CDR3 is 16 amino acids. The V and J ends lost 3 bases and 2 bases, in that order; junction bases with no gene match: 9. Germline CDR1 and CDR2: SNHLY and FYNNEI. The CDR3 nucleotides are TGTGCCAGCAGTGATGGTCGGGACAGGAGAGCCTACGAGCAGTACTTC. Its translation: CASSDGRDRRAYEQYF.

CDR3 protein: CASKFASGAYEQYF. As DNA, the CDR3 is TGTGCCAGTAAGTTTGCTAGCGGGGCCTACGAGCAGTACTTC. The gene calls are TRBV19 and TRBJ2-7; 9 bases are shared with TRBD2. Trimming removed 7 bases from V and 2 bases from J; junction bases left unmatched: 6. This CDR3 comprises 14 residues. Germline V gene sequence: CDR1 LNHDA, CDR2 SQIVND (reference sequence).

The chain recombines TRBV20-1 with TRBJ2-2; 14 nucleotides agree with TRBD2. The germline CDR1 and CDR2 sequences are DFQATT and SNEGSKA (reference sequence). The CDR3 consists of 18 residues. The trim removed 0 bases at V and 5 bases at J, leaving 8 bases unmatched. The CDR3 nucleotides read TGCAGTGCTAGAGATGAGACTAGCGGGAGGGCGGCGACCGGGGAGCTGTTTTTT. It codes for CSARDETSGRAATGELFF.

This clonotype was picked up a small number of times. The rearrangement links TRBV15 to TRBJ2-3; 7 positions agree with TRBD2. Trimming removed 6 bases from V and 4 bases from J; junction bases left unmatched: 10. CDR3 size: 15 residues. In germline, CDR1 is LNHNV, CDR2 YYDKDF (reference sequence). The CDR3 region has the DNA TGTGCCACCAGATTTCTAGCGGACCCCGCAGATACGCAGTATTTT. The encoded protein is CATRFLADPADTQYF.

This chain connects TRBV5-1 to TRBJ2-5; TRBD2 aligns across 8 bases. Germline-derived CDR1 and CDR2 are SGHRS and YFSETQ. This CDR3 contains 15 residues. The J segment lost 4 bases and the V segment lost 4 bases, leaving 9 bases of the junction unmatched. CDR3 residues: CASSPWTSKVETQYF. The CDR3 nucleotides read TGCGCCAGCAGCCCTTGGACTAGCAAGGTAGAGACCCAGTACTTC.

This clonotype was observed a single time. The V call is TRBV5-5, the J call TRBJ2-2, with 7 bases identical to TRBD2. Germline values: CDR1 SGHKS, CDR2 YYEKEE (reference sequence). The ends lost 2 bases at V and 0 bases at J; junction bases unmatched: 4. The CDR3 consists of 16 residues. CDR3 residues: CASSFLAGPNTGELFF. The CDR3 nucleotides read TGTGCCAGCAGCTTTTTAGCGGGCCCGAACACCGGGGAGCTGTTTTTT.

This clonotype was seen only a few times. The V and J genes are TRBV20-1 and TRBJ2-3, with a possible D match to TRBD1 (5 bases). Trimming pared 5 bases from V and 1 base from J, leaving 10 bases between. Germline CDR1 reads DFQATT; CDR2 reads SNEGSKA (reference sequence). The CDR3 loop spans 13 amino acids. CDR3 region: CSADTQGTDTQYF. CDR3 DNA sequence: TGCAGTGCTGATACACAGGGCACAGATACGCAGTATTTT.

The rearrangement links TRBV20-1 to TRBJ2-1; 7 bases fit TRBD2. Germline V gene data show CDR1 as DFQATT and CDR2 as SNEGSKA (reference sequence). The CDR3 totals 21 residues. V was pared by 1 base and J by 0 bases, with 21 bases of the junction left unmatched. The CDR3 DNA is TGCAGTGCTAGAGTTGTGGAAAGTGTAGTATGGGGGAGGGTCTCCTACAATGAGCAGTTCTTC. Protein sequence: CSARVVESVVWGRVSYNEQFF.

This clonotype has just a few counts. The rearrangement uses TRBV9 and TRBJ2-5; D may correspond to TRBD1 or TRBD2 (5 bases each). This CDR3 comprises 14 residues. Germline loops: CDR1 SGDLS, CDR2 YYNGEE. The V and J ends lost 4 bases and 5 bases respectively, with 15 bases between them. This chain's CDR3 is CASSRGVVEETQYF. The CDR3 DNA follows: TGTGCCAGCAGCAGAGGGGTCGTTGAGGAGACCCAGTACTTC.

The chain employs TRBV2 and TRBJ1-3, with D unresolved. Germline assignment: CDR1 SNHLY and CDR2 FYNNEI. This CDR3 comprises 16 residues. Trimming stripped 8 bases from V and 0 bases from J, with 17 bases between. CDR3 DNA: TGTGCCAGCGAAAGGCGGGCCGCGGGCTCTGGAAACACCATATATTTT. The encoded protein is CASERRAAGSGNTIYF.

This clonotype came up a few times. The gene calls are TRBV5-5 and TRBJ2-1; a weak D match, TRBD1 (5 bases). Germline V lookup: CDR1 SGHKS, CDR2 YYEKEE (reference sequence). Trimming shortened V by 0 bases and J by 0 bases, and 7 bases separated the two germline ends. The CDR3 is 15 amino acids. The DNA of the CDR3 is TGTGCCAGCAGCTTGGGCAGGGTCTCCTACAATGAGCAGTTCTTC. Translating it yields CASSLGRVSYNEQFF.

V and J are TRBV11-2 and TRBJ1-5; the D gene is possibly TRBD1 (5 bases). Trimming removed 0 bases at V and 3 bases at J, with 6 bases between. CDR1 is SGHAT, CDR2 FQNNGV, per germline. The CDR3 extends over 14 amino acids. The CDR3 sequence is CASSLEGTNQPQHF. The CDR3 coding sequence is TGTGCCAGCAGCTTAGAGGGGACCAATCAGCCCCAGCATTTT.

The CDR3 coding sequence is TGCGCCAGCAGCCATCCGGACAGGGACGACGAGCAGTACTTC. It codes for CASSHPDRDDEQYF. The rearrangement uses TRBV5-1 and TRBJ2-7, with 8 positions matching TRBD1. There are 14 residues in the CDR3. Germline-derived CDR1 and CDR2 are SGHRS and YFSETQ. The ends lost 4 bases at V and 5 bases at J; junction bases unmatched: 8.

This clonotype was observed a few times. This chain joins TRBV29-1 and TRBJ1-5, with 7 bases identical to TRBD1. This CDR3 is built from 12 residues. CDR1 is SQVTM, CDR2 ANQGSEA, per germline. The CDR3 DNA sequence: TGCAGAGGGGGCATTTATAATCAGCCCCAGCATTTT. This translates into CRGGIYNQPQHF.

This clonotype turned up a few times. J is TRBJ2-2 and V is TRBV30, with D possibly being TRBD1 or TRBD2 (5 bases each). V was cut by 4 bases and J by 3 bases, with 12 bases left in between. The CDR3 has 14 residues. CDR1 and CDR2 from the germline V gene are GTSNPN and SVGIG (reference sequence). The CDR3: CAWTSGADTGELFF. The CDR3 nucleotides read TGTGCCTGGACCTCCGGGGCGGACACCGGGGAGCTGTTTTTT.

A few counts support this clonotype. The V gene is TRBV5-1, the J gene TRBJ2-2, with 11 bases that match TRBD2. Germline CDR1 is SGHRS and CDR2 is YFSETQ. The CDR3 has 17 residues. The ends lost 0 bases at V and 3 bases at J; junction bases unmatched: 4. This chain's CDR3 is CASSLAGGLADTGELFF. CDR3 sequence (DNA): TGCGCCAGCAGCTTGGCGGGGGGACTAGCGGACACCGGGGAGCTGTTTTTT.

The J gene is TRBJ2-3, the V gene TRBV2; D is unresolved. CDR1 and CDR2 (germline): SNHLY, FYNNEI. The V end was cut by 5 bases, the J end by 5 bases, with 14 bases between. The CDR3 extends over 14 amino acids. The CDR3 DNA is TGTGCCAGCAGTAGGTCCCCGGCACAAGATACGCAGTATTTT. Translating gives CASSRSPAQDTQYF.